The T cell receptor (beta chain) described here comes from a study of OX40 agonist ivuxolimab in advanced cancers. This CDR3 spans 12 amino acids. The V gene lost 7 bases and the J gene lost 3 bases, with 12 bases spanning the gap. Germline V gene lookup returns CDR1 SQVTM and CDR2 ANQGSEA. Whole-study findings and limits: CD8+ T cells averaged more expanded clones than CD4+.

This clone was seen just once. Its antigen remains unidentified. The protocol was immunoSEQ multiplex PCR, while the TCRdb copy is restricted to in-frame clones and leaves out a portion. The top ten hold around 2.8% of the sample, which has about 93,000 clones, approximately 94% seen once. This sequence joins TRBV29-1 and TRBJ2-5; D possibly corresponds to TRBD1 (5 bases). The sample here was CD4+ or CD8+ T cells sorted from blood, taken in a trial of the OX40 agonist ivuxolimab. The clonotype originates from an adult with an advanced solid tumor such as melanoma, head and neck, liver or kidney cancer. The CDR3 DNA follows: TGCAGCGGGACAATATACGAAGAGACCCAGTACTTC. Its protein product is CSGTIYEETQYF.